Sequencing of this T cell receptor beta chain was carried out in a study of T-cell memory formation after mild COVID-19. Study background: Each donor largely had its own TCR clusters. Overall study findings and caveats: Those CD4+ clones that contracted were mainly in CM and EM (CD8+ ones in EMRA).

Germline-derived CDR1 and CDR2 are MGHDK and SYGVNS. The germline V and J ends were trimmed by 6 bases and 7 bases, with 16 bases remaining between them. The CDR3 contains 14 residues. TCRalpha and TCRbeta libraries used 5'RACE with constant-segment primers and UMIs. A single record per CDR3 protein comes from TCRdb applying MiXCR to the 5' RACE reads. The sample includes roughly 350,000 distinct CDR3 sequences, about 21% of them seen just once. Points on this clonotype: The antigen remains unidentified.

The genes are TRBV25-1 and TRBJ1-5; D gene unclear. This receptor was obtained from an adult woman who had mild COVID-19 (a few samples of this study predate the infection). Cell type and time point are not known. Sample: PBMCs or a T cell subset sorted from them (not recorded which). The CDR3 spells CASRQAGEGQPQHF. DNA for the CDR3: TGTGCCAGCAGGCAAGCAGGTGAAGGGCAGCCCCAGCATTTT.